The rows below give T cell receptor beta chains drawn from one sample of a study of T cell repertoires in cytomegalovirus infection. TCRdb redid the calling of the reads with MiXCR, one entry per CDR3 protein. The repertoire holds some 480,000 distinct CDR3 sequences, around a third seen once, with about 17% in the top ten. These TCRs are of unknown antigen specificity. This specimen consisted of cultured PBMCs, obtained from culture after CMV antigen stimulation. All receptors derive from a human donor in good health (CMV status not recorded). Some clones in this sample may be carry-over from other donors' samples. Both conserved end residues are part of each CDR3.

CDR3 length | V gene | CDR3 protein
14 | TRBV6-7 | CARILTHFGDGYTF
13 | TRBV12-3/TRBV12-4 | CASSLIRTDGQYF
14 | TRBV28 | CASSKDRGQDEQYF
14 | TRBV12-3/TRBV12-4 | CASSTNQGDTEAFF
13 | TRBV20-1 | CSAILNMNTEAFF
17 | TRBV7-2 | CASSLDQLAGEAWGQFF
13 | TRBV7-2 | CASSWGDRPREYF
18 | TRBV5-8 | CASILLRKGATTNYGYTF
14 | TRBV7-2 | CASSLEAGADTQYF
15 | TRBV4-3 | CASSQDVGVGETQYF
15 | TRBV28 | CASSFMQGTGEKLFF